The rows below give T cell receptor beta chains drawn from one sample of a study of metastatic and nonmetastatic thyroid tumors. TCRdb reanalyzed the PCR reads with MiXCR. The repertoire holds under 20,000 clones, with about 30% as singletons. The sequencing input was blood. These receptor sequences come from a female donor with papillary thyroid cancer or a benign thyroid nodule (not recorded which). Some clones in this sample may be carry-over from other donors' samples. The CDR3 runs from the conserved cysteine through the conserved F or W. The D gene is left open where the match is weak. The size entry is marked missing in some rows and otherwise reads once, few, many or a size class.

J gene	D gene	V gene	clone size	CDR3 DNA	CDR3 protein
TRBJ2-1	TRBD2	TRBV20-1	many	TGCAGTGCCGGGACTAGCGGGAGAAGCAATGAGCAGTTCTTC	CSAGTSGRSNEQFF
TRBJ1-2	TRBD1	TRBV29-1	NA	TGCAGCGTTGTTAGTACCGGGACAGGGCTCGGTGGCTACACCTTC	CSVVSTGTGLGGYTF
TRBJ2-2	NA	TRBV6-1	NA	TGTGCCAGCCGACTTGGGGGGATCGGGGAGCTGTTTTTT	CASRLGGIGELFF
TRBJ2-1	NA	TRBV28	few	TGTGCCAGCAGTTTATTTGGCGGGGTTAACAATGAGCAGTTCTTC	CASSLFGGVNNEQFF
TRBJ2-6	NA	TRBV12-3/TRBV12-4	many	TGTGCCAGCACAGACTCTGGGGCCAACGCCCTGACTTTC	CASTDSGANALTF
TRBJ2-5	TRBD2	TRBV4-2	NA	TGTGCCAGCAGCCAAGAGAACGGGGTAGCGGGGGGAAGGCAAGAGACCCAGTACTTC	CASSQENGVAGGRQETQYF
TRBJ2-7	NA	TRBV5-4	many	TGTGCCAGCAGCCCCCCCCGGACAGACTCCTACGAGCAGTACTTC	CASSPPRTDSYEQYF
TRBJ1-1	NA	TRBV28	NA	TGTGCCAGCAGCCCGGGGAGACTCAACACTGAAGCTTTCTTT	CASSPGRLNTEAFF
TRBJ1-5	NA	TRBV5-6	many	TGTGCCAGCAGCTTGTCCGTGAGAGGGAATCAGCCCCAGCATTTT	CASSLSVRGNQPQHF
TRBJ2-7	NA	TRBV11-2	NA	TGTGCCAGCAGCTACTCCCGACAAAACTCCTACGAGCAGTACTTC	CASSYSRQNSYEQYF
TRBJ1-1	TRBD1	TRBV7-3	NA	TGTGCCAGCAGCTTGACAGGGATGGGGGAGGCTTTCTTT	CASSLTGMGEAFF